A selection of T cell receptor beta chains follows, all from one sample in a study of CD8+CD57+ T cells in acquired aplastic anemia. A single record per CDR3 protein comes from TCRdb applying MiXCR to the reads. The profile covers 350,000 to 450,000 distinct CDR3 sequences, with around 72% appearing a single time and 4% taken by the ten largest. Sequencing used sorted CD4+, CD8+, or CD8+CD57+ T cells (not recorded which) from PBMCs. The source is a human donor in good health, serving as a control. CDR3s include the opening cysteine and the closing phenylalanine or tryptophan. The D gene is left open where the match is weak. The size of a clone is reported for some rows only, either as once, few or many, or as a class for expanded clones.

abundance,d_gene,v_gene,j_gene,CDR3aa,CDR3nt
few,TRBD2,TRBV6-2/TRBV6-3,TRBJ2-3,CASSYTTSGGAWADTQYF,TGTGCCAGCAGTTACACCACTAGCGGGGGGGCTTGGGCAGATACGCAGTATTTT
.,TRBD1,TRBV7-2,TRBJ1-6,CASSSGGTGRTNSPLHF,TGTGCCAGCAGCTCGGGAGGGACAGGAAGAACTAATTCACCCCTCCACTTT
many,.,TRBV4-3,TRBJ1-1,CASSQDPGDEAFF,TGCGCCAGCAGCCAAGATCCTGGGGACGAAGCTTTCTTT
.,.,TRBV20-1,TRBJ1-5,CSARVPQGAQPQHF,TGCAGTGCTAGAGTCCCGCAAGGAGCCCAGCCCCAGCATTTT
.,.,TRBV7-2,TRBJ2-1,CASSLGRNLAEHFF,TGTGCCAGCAGCTTAGGAAGGAACCTAGCTGAACACTTCTTC
.,.,TRBV7-9,TRBJ1-1,CASSPGPTLEAFF,TGTGCCAGCAGCCCTGGACCCACGCTTGAAGCTTTCTTT
.,.,TRBV2,TRBJ1-5,CASSTASRQPQHF,TGTGCCAGCAGTACCGCTAGCAGGCAGCCCCAACACTTC
.,.,TRBV9,TRBJ2-7,CASSLDLGNTDEQYF,TGTGCCAGCAGCTTAGACTTGGGGAACACCGACGAGCAGTACTTC
.,.,TRBV20-1,TRBJ1-2,CSAIDLNTEDGYTF,TGCAGTGCCATAGACCTGAACACTGAAGATGGCTACACCTTC
.,.,TRBV12-5,TRBJ1-6,CASMGSRYNSPLHF,TGTGCCAGCATGGGATCGCGCTATAATTCACCCCTCCACTTT
.,.,TRBV7-6,TRBJ2-7,CASSHGVGGGAESYEQYF,TGTGCCAGCAGCCACGGGGTAGGGGGGGGGGCGGAGTCCTACGAGCAGTACTTC
.,TRBD1,TRBV20-1,TRBJ1-6,CSARHTQDRAALHF,TGCAGTGCTAGACATACACAGGACAGGGCCGCCCTCCACTTT
.,TRBD1,TRBV7-2,TRBJ1-2,CASSSDRTGGYSF,TGTGCCAGCAGCTCGGACAGGACCGGTGGCTACTCTTTT
.,.,TRBV12-3/TRBV12-4,TRBJ2-5,CASSIERGTSGAQYF,TGTGCCAGCAGTATAGAGAGGGGGACCAGTGGTGCCCAGTACTTC
many,TRBD1,TRBV2,TRBJ2-7,CASSRETGDEQYF,TGTGCCAGCAGCAGAGAGACAGGGGACGAGCAGTACTTC
.,.,TRBV12-3/TRBV12-4,TRBJ1-6,CASRRSRDSNSPLHF,TGTGCCAGCAGACGCAGTAGGGACTCTAATTCACCCCTCCACTTT
.,TRBD2,TRBV5-1,TRBJ2-5,CASSLTSEADQYF,TGCGCCAGCAGCCTCACTAGCGAAGCTGACCAGTACTTC
medium-sized,.,TRBV2,TRBJ1-1,CASSPRVTNTEAFF,TGTGCCAGCAGCCCCAGGGTCACGAACACTGAAGCTTTCTTT
.,.,TRBV24-1,TRBJ2-6,CATSETTSGANVLTF,TGTGCCACCAGTGAGACCACTTCTGGGGCCAACGTCCTGACTTTC
.,.,TRBV7-2,TRBJ2-7,CASSEHKNQPQHYF,TGTGCCAGCAGCGAACACAAGAATCAGCCCCAGCATTACTTC
many,.,TRBV7-9,TRBJ2-5,CASSSGPIQETQYF,TGTGCCAGCAGCTCGGGACCGATCCAAGAGACCCAGTACTTC
.,.,TRBV2,TRBJ2-5,CASRDRDERNQTQYF,TGTGCCAGCAGGGACCGGGATGAGCGCAATCAGACCCAGTACTTT
once,TRBD2,TRBV2,TRBJ2-5,CASKVAGVSRETQYF,TGTGCCAGCAAAGTAGCGGGGGTAAGCCGCGAGACCCAGTACTTC
.,.,TRBV25-1,TRBJ1-2,CASSASGRNGYTF,TGTGCCAGCAGTGCCTCCGGGAGAAATGGCTACACCTTC
many,.,TRBV6-1,TRBJ1-2,CASTSSGQNNYGYTF,TGTGCCAGCACCTCTTCGGGCCAAAATAACTATGGCTACACCTTC
many,.,TRBV7-8,TRBJ2-7,CASSLDVLTYEQYF,TGTGCCAGCAGCTTAGACGTATTAACCTACGAGCAGTACTTC
.,.,TRBV7-8,TRBJ2-2,CASSQVSIGDLGF,TGTGCCAGCAGCCAGGTGTCGATCGGGGACCTGGGCTTT
.,TRBD1,TRBV5-1,TRBJ2-7,CASSLGQGTWAEQYF,TGCGCCAGCAGCTTGGGACAGGGGACATGGGCCGAGCAGTACTTC
.,.,TRBV30,TRBJ2-3,CAWRGLTGQDTQYF,TGTGCCTGGAGAGGCTTGACAGGCCAAGATACGCAGTATTTT
.,.,TRBV5-1,TRBJ2-3,CASSFGQEPEYF,TGCGCCAGCAGCTTTGGCCAGGAGCCAGAGTATTTT
many,.,TRBV14,TRBJ1-2,CASSQELGLSTHTF,TGTGCCAGCAGCCAAGAATTAGGACTCTCGACCCACACCTTC
.,.,TRBV20-1,TRBJ1-2,CSARVALDSDTF,TGCAGTGCTAGAGTCGCCTTAGATTCTGACACCTTC
.,.,TRBV7-2,TRBJ1-6,CASSLGASNSHLHLHF,TGTGCCAGCAGCTTAGGGGCAAGTAATTCACATCTCCACCTCCACTTT
.,.,TRBV7-9,TRBJ1-6,CASSEYLLTPPLWPLHF,TGTGCCAGCAGTGAATATTTGCTCACCCCCCCACTTTGGCCCCTCCACTTT
many,.,TRBV6-2/TRBV6-3,TRBJ1-5,CASSYSRGPQHF,TGTGCCAGCAGTTACTCGCGTGGGCCCCAGCATTTT
once,.,TRBV5-5,TRBJ2-3,CASSLGRVNTQYF,TGTGCCAGCAGCCTCGGCAGGGTTAACACGCAGTATTTT
.,.,TRBV19,TRBJ1-2,CASKRGSHSSYGYTF,TGTGCCAGTAAACGGGGCTCCCACTCCTCCTATGGCTACACCTTC
.,.,TRBV24-1,TRBJ2-7,CATSEWGPYEQYF,TGTGCCACCAGTGAGTGGGGACCCTACGAGCAGTACTTC
.,.,TRBV15,TRBJ2-7,CATSRADSNGRDF,TGTGCCACCAGCAGAGCCGACTCCAACGGTCGGGACTTC
.,.,TRBV20-1,TRBJ1-2,CSAGGLRDSYGYTF,TGCAGTGCCGGAGGGCTCAGGGATAGTTATGGCTACACCTTC
.,.,TRBV5-6,TRBJ2-5,CASSFFQQLQETQYF,TGTGCCAGCAGCTTTTTTCAACAGCTCCAAGAGACCCAGTACTTC
few,TRBD1,TRBV9,TRBJ2-1,CASSVGDREYNEQFF,TGTGCCAGCAGCGTAGGGGACAGGGAGTACAATGAGCAGTTCTTC
.,.,TRBV6-5,TRBJ2-6,CASRPRTPSGANVLTF,TGTGCCAGCCGCCCCCGGACGCCCTCTGGGGCCAACGTCCTGACTTTC
.,TRBD1,TRBV2,TRBJ1-2,CASADRADYGYTF,TGTGCCAGCGCGGACAGGGCGGACTATGGCTACACCTTC
few,TRBD1,TRBV25-1,TRBJ2-3,CASSDRGSTDTQYF,TGTGCCAGCAGCGACAGGGGAAGCACAGATACGCAGTATTTT
once,TRBD1,TRBV5-6,TRBJ1-2,CASSLTQGANYGYTF,TGTGCCAGCAGCTTAACCCAGGGGGCTAACTATGGCTACACCTTC
once,.,TRBV19,TRBJ1-2,CASSIPGTGETYTF,TGTGCCAGCAGCATACCGGGAACAGGAGAGACCTACACCTTC
many,.,TRBV7-8,TRBJ1-2,CASSLGDGGRYGYTF,TGTGCCAGCAGCTTAGGGGACGGAGGACGATATGGCTACACCTTC